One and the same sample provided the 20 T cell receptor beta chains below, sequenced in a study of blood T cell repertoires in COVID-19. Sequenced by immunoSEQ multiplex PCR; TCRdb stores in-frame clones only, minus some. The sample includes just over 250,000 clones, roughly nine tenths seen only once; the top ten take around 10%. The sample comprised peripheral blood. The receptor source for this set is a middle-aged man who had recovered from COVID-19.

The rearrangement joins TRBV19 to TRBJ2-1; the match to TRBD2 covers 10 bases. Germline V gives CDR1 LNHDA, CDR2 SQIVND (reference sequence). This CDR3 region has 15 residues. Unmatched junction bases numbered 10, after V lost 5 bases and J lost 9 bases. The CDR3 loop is CASSPTSGRAGEQFF. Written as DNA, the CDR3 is TGTGCCAGTAGTCCGACGAGCGGGAGGGCCGGTGAGCAGTTCTTC. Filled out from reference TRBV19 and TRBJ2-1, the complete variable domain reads DGGITQSPKYLFRKEGQNVTLSCEQNLNHDAMYWYRQDPGQGLRLIYYSQIVNDFQKGDIAEGYSVSREKKESFPLTVTSAQKNPTAFYLCASSPTSGRAGEQFFGPGTRLTVL.

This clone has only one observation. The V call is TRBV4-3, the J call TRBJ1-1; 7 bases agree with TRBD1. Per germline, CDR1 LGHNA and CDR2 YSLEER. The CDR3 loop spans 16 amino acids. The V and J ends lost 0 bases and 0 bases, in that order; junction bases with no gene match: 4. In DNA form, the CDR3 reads TGCGCCAGCAGCCAAGATGTGGGGACAGTGAACACTGAAGCTTTCTTT. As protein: CASSQDVGTVNTEAFF.

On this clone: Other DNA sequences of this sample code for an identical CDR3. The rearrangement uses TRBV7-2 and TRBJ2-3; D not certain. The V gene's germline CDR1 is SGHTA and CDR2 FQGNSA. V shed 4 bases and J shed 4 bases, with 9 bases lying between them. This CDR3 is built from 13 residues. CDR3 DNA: TGTGCCAGCAGCTCCGACTTTTCAGATACGCAGTATTTT. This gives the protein CASSSDFSDTQYF. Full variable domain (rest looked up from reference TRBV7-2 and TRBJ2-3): GAGVSQSPSNKVTEKGKDVELRCDPISGHTALYWYRQSLGQGLEFLIYFQGNSAPDKSGLPSDRFSAERTGGSVSTLTIQRTQQEDSAVYLCASSSDFSDTQYFGPGTRLTVL.

The CDR3 nucleotides are TGCAGTGCTTACGACTCCCCTGGGGCTTTCTTT. Protein sequence: CSAYDSPGAFF. The V gene is TRBV20-1, the J gene TRBJ1-1; D is ambiguous. Germline values: CDR1 DFQATT, CDR2 SNEGSKA (reference sequence). The CDR3 consists of 11 residues. V lost 5 bases, J lost 11 bases, and 15 bases lay in between.

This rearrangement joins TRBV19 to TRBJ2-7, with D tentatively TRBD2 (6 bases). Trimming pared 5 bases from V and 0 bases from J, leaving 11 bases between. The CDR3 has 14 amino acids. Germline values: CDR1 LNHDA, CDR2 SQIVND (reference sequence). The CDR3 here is CASSVRESSYEQYF. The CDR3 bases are TGTGCCAGTAGTGTCCGGGAGAGCTCCTACGAGCAGTACTTC.

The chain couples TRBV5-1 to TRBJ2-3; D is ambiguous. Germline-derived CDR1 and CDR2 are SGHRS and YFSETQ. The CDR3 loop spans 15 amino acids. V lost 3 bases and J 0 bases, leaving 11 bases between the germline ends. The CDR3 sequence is CASSYDTRSTDTQYF. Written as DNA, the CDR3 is TGCGCCAGCAGCTACGACACCCGGAGCACAGATACGCAGTATTTT.

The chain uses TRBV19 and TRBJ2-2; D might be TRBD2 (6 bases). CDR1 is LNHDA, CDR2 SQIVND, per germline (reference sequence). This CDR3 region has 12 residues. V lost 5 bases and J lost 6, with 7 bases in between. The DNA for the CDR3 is TGTGCCAGTAGTTCGGGGGCCGGGGAGCTGTTTTTT. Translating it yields CASSSGAGELFF.

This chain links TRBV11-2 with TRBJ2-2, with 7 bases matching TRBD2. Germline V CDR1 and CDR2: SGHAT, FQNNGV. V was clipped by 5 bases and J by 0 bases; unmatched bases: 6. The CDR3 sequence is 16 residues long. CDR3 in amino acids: CASSPGLTANTGELFF. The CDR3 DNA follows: TGTGCCAGCAGCCCGGGACTAACCGCGAACACCGGGGAGCTGTTTTTT.

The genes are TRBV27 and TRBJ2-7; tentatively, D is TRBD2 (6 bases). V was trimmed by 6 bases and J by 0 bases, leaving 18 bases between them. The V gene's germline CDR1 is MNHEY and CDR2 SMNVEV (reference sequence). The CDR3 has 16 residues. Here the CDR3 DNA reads TGTGCCAGCAGCAACGGAGGCGGGACCTACTCCTACGAGCAGTACTTC. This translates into CASSNGGGTYSYEQYF.

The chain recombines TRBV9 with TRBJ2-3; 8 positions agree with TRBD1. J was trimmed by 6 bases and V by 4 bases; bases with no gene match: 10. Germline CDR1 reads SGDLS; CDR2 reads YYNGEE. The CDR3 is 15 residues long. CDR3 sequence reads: CASSLAQGAGDTQYF. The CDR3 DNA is TGTGCCAGCAGCCTCGCGCAGGGGGCGGGGGATACGCAGTATTTT.

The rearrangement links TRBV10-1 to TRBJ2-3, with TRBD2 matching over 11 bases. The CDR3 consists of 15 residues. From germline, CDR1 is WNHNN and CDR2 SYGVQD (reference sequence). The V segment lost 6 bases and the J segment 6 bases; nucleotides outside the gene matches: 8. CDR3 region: CASSPRLAGRDTQYF. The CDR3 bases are TGCGCCAGCAGCCCCAGACTAGCGGGGCGGGATACGCAGTATTTT.

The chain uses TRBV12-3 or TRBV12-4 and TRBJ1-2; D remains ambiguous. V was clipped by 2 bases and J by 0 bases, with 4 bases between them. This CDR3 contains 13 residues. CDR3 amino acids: CASSLLSNYGYTF. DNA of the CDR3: TGTGCCAGCAGTTTACTCTCTAACTATGGCTACACCTTC.

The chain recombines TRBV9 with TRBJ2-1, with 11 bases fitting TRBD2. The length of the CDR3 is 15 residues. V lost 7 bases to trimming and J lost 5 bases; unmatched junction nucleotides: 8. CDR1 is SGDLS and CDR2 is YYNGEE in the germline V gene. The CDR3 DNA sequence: TGTGCCAGCGGGTTAGCGGGAGGGCCCCACAATGAGCAGTTCTTC. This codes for CASGLAGGPHNEQFF.

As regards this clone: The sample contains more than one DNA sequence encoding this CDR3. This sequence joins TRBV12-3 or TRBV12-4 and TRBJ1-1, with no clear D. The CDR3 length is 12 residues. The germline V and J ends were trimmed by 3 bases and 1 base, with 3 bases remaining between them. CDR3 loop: CASSFQNTEAFF. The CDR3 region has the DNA TGTGCCAGCAGTTTTCAGAACACTGAAGCTTTCTTT.

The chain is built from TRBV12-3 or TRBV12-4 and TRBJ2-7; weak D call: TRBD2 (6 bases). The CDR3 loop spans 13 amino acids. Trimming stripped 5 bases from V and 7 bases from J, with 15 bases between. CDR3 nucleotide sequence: TGTGCCAGCAGTCTCAGACTAGTGAGTGAGCAGTACTTC. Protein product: CASSLRLVSEQYF.

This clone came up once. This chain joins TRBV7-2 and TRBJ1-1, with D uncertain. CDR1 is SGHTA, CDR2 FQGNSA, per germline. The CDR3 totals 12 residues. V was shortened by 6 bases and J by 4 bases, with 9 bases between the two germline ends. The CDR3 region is CASRPAGTEAFF. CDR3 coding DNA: TGTGCCAGCAGGCCGGCGGGCACTGAAGCTTTCTTT. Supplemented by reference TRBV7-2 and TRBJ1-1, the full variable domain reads GAGVSQSPSNKVTEKGKDVELRCDPISGHTALYWYRQSLGQGLEFLIYFQGNSAPDKSGLPSDRFSAERTGGSVSTLTIQRTQQEDSAVYLCASRPAGTEAFFGQGTRLTVV.

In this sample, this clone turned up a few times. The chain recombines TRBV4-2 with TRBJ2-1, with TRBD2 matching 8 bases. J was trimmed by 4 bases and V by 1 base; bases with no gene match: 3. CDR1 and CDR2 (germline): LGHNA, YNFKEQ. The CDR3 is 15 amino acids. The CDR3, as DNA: TGTGCCAGCAGCCAAGCGGGAGGGGGGTACAATGAGCAGTTCTTC. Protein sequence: CASSQAGGGYNEQFF.

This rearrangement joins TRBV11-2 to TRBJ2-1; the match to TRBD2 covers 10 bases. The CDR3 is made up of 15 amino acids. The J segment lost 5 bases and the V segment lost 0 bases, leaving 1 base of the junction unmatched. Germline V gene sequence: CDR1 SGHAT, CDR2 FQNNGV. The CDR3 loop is CASSLEAGGNNEQFF. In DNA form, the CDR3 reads TGTGCCAGCAGCTTAGAAGCGGGAGGGAACAATGAGCAGTTCTTC. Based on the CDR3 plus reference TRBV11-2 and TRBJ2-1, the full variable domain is EAGVAQSPRYKIIEKRQSVAFWCNPISGHATLYWYQQILGQGPKLLIQFQNNGVVDDSQLPKDRFSAERLKGVDSTLKIQPAKLEDSAVYLCASSLEAGGNNEQFFGPGTRLTVL.

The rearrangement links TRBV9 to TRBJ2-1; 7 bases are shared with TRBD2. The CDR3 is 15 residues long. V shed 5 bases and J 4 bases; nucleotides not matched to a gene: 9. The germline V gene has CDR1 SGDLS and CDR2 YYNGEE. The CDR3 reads CASSAVAGDYNEQFF. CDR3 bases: TGTGCCAGCAGTGCGGTAGCGGGCGATTACAATGAGCAGTTCTTC.

The CDR3 loop is CASSSDRLWGYTF. In DNA, the CDR3 is TGTGCCAGCAGCTCCGACAGGCTCTGGGGCTACACCTTC. This rearrangement joins TRBV12-3 or TRBV12-4 to TRBJ1-2; the D gene is possibly TRBD1 (6 bases). The CDR3 contains 13 residues. Trimming left V 6 bases short and J 8 bases short, with 16 bases between.